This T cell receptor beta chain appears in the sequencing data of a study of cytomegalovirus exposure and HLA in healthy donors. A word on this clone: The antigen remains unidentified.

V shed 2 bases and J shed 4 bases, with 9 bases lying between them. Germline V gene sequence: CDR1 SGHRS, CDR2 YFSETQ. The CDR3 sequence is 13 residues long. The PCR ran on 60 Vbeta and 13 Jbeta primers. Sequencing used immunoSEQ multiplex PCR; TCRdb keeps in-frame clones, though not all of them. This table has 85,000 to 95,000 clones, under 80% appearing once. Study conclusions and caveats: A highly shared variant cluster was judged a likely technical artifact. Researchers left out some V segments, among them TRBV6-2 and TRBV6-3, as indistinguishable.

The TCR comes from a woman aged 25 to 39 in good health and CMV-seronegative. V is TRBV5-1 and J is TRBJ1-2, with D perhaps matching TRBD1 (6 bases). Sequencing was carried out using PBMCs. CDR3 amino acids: CASSLDRPYGYTF. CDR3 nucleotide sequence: TGCGCCAGCAGCTTAGACAGGCCCTATGGCTACACCTTC.